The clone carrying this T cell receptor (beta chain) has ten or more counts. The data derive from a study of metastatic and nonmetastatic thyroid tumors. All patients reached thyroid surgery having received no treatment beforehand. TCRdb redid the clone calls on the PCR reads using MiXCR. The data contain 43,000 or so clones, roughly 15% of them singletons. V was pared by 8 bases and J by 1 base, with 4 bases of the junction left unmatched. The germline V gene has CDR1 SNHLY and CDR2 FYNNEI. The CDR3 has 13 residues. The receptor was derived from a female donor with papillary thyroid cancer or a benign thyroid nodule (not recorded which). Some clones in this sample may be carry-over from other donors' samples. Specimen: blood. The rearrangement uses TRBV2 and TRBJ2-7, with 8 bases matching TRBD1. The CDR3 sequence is CASSRDRSYEQYF. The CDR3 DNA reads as TGTGCCAGCTCCCGGGACAGGTCCTACGAGCAGTACTTC. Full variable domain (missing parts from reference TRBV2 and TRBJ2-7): EPEVTQTPSHQVTQMGQEVILRCVPISNHLYFYWYRQILGQKVEFLVSFYNNEISEKSEIFDDQFSVERPDGSNFTLKIRSTKLEDSAMYFCASSRDRSYEQYFGPGTRLTVT.